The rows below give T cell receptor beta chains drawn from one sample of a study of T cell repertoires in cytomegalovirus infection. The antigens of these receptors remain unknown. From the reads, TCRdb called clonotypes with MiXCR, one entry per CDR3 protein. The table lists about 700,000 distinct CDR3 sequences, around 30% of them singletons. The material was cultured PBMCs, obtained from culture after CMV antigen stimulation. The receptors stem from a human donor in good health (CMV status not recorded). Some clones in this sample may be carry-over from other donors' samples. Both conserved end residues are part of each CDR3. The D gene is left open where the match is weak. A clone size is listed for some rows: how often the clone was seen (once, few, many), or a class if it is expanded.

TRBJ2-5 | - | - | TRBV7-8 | TGTGCCAGCAGCTTAGTGTTGGGGCACAGTCAAGAGACCCAGTACTTC | CASSLVLGHSQETQYF
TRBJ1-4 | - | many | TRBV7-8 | TGTGCCAGCAGCTTACGGCGGCGCAATGAAAAACTGTTTTTT | CASSLRRRNEKLFF
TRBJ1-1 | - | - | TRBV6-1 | TGTGCCAGCAGTGAATTGGGGGGGAGGTACACTGAAGCTTTCTTT | CASSELGGRYTEAFF
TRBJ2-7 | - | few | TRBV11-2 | TGTGCCAGCAGCTTACTCTGGACCTCTGTCAACGAGCAGTACTTC | CASSLLWTSVNEQYF
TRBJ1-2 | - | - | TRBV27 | TGTGCCAGCAGTTCGGACGGCTGGGGGGGAGGCTACACCTTC | CASSSDGWGGGYTF
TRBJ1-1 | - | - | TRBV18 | TGTGCCAGCTCCACAGGGTTTAACACTGAAGCTTTCTTT | CASSTGFNTEAFF
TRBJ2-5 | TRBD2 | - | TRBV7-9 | TGTGCCAGCAGCCCGGGGACTAGCGGGCCCCAAGAGACCCAGTACTTC | CASSPGTSGPQETQYF
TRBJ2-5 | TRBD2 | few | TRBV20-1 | TGCAGTGCCAGCCATTTAGCGGGAGAGACCCAGTACTTC | CSASHLAGETQYF
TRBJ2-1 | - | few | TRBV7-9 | TGTGCCAGCAGCTTAGACAGCCGAAATGAGCAGTTCTTC | CASSLDSRNEQFF
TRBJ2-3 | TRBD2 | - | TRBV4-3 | TGCGCCAGCAGCCAAGGGGCTAGCGGGAGGGATACGCAGTATTTT | CASSQGASGRDTQYF